This entry features one T cell receptor (beta chain) sequence. Antigen: not known. The PCR ran on 60 Vbeta and 13 Jbeta primers. Profiled with immunoSEQ multiplex PCR; TCRdb holds only in-frame clones, not every one. This table holds 60,000 to 70,000 clones, roughly 77% found once. Germline V lookup: CDR1 SGHNT, CDR2 YENEEA. Between the trimmed V and J ends, which lost 3 bases and 1 base, there was a span of 9 bases. There are 14 residues in the CDR3. The data derive from a study of cytomegalovirus exposure and HLA in healthy donors. Overall study findings and caveats: HLA alleles showed associations with 16,951 TCR beta sequences in a later analysis, at a 0.05 false discovery rate. It was reported that the classifier diagnosed cytomegalovirus status with high specificity and sensitivity in both the original and validation cohorts.

The sequencing sample was made of PBMCs. The receptor was derived from a woman in her twenties or thirties in good health and CMV-seronegative. The chain carries TRBV11-3 and TRBJ1-1; D is unclear. This CDR3 is CASSFGGRNTEAFF. DNA for the CDR3: TGTGCCAGCAGCTTTGGAGGTAGGAACACTGAAGCTTTCTTT.